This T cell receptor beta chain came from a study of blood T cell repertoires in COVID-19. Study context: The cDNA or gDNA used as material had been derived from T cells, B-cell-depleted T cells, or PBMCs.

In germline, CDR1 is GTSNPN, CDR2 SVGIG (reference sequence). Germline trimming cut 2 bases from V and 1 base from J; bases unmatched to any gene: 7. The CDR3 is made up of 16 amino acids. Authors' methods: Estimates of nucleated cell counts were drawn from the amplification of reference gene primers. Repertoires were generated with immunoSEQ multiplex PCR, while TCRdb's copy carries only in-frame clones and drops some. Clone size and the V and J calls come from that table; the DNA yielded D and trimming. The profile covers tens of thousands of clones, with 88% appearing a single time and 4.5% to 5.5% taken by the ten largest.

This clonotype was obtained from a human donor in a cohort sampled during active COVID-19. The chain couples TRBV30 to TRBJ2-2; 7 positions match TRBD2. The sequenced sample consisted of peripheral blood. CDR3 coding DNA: TGTGCCTGGAGTCGGGCTAGCGGATTGAACACCGGGGAGCTGTTTTTT. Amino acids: CAWSRASGLNTGELFF.